Listed below are T cell receptor beta chains from one sample, sequenced in a study of T cell repertoires in cytomegalovirus infection. TCRdb reanalysed the reads using MiXCR and keeps one entry per CDR3 protein. This table holds approximately 260,000 distinct CDR3 sequences, over 15% found once. Source material: CD8+ T cells from PBMCs. The receptors here all came from a human donor in good health (CMV status not recorded). Some clones in this sample may be carry-over from other donors' samples. Both conserved end residues are part of each CDR3. The order of the fields is D gene, J gene, V gene, clone size, CDR3 protein, CDR3 DNA. A D gene is named only where the DNA matches it firmly. For some rows the clone size is stated as once, few or many, or as a class when expanded; others skip it.

D: .
J: TRBJ1-1
V: TRBV4-1
size: few
CDR3: CASSQDGRIGNTEAFF
DNA: TGCGCCAGCAGCCAAGACGGCCGTATAGGTAACACTGAAGCTTTCTTT

D: .
J: TRBJ2-3
V: TRBV28
size: many
CDR3: CASRRILVTDTQYF
DNA: TGTGCCAGCAGGAGGATACTCGTCACAGATACGCAGTATTTT

D: .
J: TRBJ1-6
V: TRBV28
size: few
CDR3: CASSSFTRRGKSNSPLHF
DNA: TGTGCCAGCAGTTCCTTCACGCGTCGTGGAAAGTCTAATTCACCCCTCCACTTT

D: .
J: TRBJ2-1
V: TRBV20-1
size: few
CDR3: CSASRLGPLNEQFF
DNA: TGCAGTGCTAGCCGACTAGGGCCTCTCAATGAGCAGTTCTTC

D: .
J: TRBJ1-3
V: TRBV12-3/TRBV12-4
size: many
CDR3: CASRSGLEDSGNTIYF
DNA: TGTGCCAGCAGATCAGGGCTAGAGGATTCTGGAAACACCATATATTTT

D: .
J: TRBJ2-7
V: TRBV5-4
size: many
CDR3: CASSGEPPGGLYEQYF
DNA: TGTGCCAGCAGCGGCGAACCTCCCGGGGGGCTATACGAGCAGTACTTC

D: TRBD1
J: TRBJ2-7
V: TRBV11-2
size: few
CDR3: CASSSFPGGADYEQYF
DNA: TGTGCCAGCAGCTCGTTCCCAGGGGGCGCTGACTACGAGCAGTACTTC

D: TRBD2
J: TRBJ2-1
V: TRBV29-1
size: few
CDR3: CSANGLAGESSYNEQFF
DNA: TGCAGCGCTAATGGGCTAGCGGGGGAGAGCTCCTACAATGAGCAGTTCTTC

D: TRBD1
J: TRBJ2-7
V: TRBV28
size: many
CDR3: CASSRQGYSYEQYF
DNA: TGTGCCAGCAGTCGACAGGGGTACTCCTACGAGCAGTACTTC

D: .
J: TRBJ2-7
V: TRBV6-6
size: many
CDR3: CASRSGIPYEQYF
DNA: TGTGCCAGCAGATCCGGGATCCCCTACGAGCAGTACTTC

D: .
J: TRBJ2-7
V: TRBV5-1
size: few
CDR3: CASSSSGAAYEQYF
DNA: TGCGCCAGCAGCTCGTCCGGAGCAGCCTACGAGCAGTACTTC

D: .
J: TRBJ2-5
V: TRBV7-9
size: .
CDR3: CASSPKGPRGIQETQYF
DNA: TGTGCCAGCAGCCCTAAGGGACCCAGAGGGATCCAAGAGACCCAGTACTTC

D: .
J: TRBJ1-5
V: TRBV20-1
size: .
CDR3: CSARVRDGLGDNQPQHF
DNA: TGCAGTGCTAGAGTTCGGGATGGGTTAGGGGACAATCAGCCCCAGCATTTT

D: .
J: TRBJ2-7
V: TRBV28
size: .
CDR3: CASSLIRGPPSYEQYF
DNA: TGTGCCAGCAGTCTCATCCGGGGACCCCCCTCCTACGAGCAGTACTTC

D: .
J: TRBJ2-4
V: TRBV5-1
size: .
CDR3: CASSLDSPSRKNIQYF
DNA: TGCGCCAGCAGCTTGGACAGCCCTAGCAGAAAAAACATTCAGTACTTC

D: .
J: TRBJ2-3
V: TRBV6-1
size: many
CDR3: CASSEAVVVARGDTDTQYF
DNA: TGTGCCAGCAGTGAAGCTGTCGTGGTAGCTCGGGGCGACACAGATACGCAGTATTTT

D: .
J: TRBJ1-2
V: TRBV19
size: .
CDR3: CASSIAAAPGYTF
DNA: TGTGCCAGTAGTATAGCGGCAGCCCCTGGCTACACCTTC

D: TRBD1
J: TRBJ2-7
V: TRBV7-9
size: many
CDR3: CASSLGTGIYEQYF
DNA: TGTGCCAGCAGTTTAGGGACAGGGATCTACGAGCAGTACTTC

D: TRBD1
J: TRBJ1-1
V: TRBV7-2
size: many
CDR3: CASSLVRQGSSEAFF
DNA: TGTGCCAGCAGCTTGGTGAGACAGGGGTCGTCTGAAGCTTTCTTT

D: .
J: TRBJ2-3
V: TRBV27
size: few
CDR3: CASSSAFGPYSSTDTQYF
DNA: TGTGCCAGCAGTTCCGCGTTCGGACCGTATTCTAGCACAGATACGCAGTATTTT

D: .
J: TRBJ1-2
V: TRBV27
size: .
CDR3: CASRGGNYGYTF
DNA: TGTGCCAGCCGGGGAGGGAACTATGGCTACACCTTC

D: TRBD1
J: TRBJ1-1
V: TRBV29-1
size: few
CDR3: CSVRDRGMVNTEAFF
DNA: TGCAGCGTCAGGGACAGGGGTATGGTGAACACTGAAGCTTTCTTT

D: TRBD2
J: TRBJ2-3
V: TRBV7-2
size: many
CDR3: CASSLWDFPYERGDTDTQYF
DNA: TGTGCCAGCAGCTTATGGGACTTCCCTTATGAGCGGGGGGACACAGATACGCAGTATTTT

D: .
J: TRBJ1-5
V: TRBV7-2
size: many
CDR3: CASSPSWAGNQPQHF
DNA: TGTGCCAGCAGCCCGTCTTGGGCTGGCAATCAGCCCCAGCATTTT

D: TRBD2
J: TRBJ2-1
V: TRBV6-1
size: many
CDR3: CASSEKSGGAGEQFF
DNA: TGTGCCAGCAGTGAAAAAAGCGGGGGGGCCGGGGAGCAGTTCTTC

D: .
J: TRBJ1-5
V: TRBV4-1
size: .
CDR3: CASSQDLGYQPQHF
DNA: TGCGCCAGCAGCCAAGATCTGGGCTATCAGCCCCAGCATTTT

D: TRBD1
J: TRBJ1-1
V: TRBV7-9
size: .
CDR3: CASSLTDRGHTEAFF
DNA: TGTGCCAGCAGCTTAACGGACAGGGGGCACACTGAAGCTTTCTTT

D: .
J: TRBJ1-5
V: TRBV27
size: many
CDR3: CASSPRSGWGGSNQPQHF
DNA: TGTGCCAGCAGTCCCCGTTCAGGGTGGGGGGGGAGCAATCAGCCCCAGCATTTT

D: .
J: TRBJ1-5
V: TRBV6-1
size: many
CDR3: CASSDIGGGQPQHF
DNA: TGTGCCAGCAGTGATATTGGGGGAGGTCAGCCCCAGCATTTT

D: TRBD1
J: TRBJ2-7
V: TRBV29-1
size: once
CDR3: CSAGPGQGTYEQYF
DNA: TGCAGCGCAGGACCGGGACAGGGCACCTACGAGCAGTACTTC

D: .
J: TRBJ2-5
V: TRBV28
size: many
CDR3: CASSFIGEGVQETQYF
DNA: TGTGCCAGCAGTTTCATTGGGGAGGGGGTCCAAGAGACCCAGTACTTC

D: .
J: TRBJ1-6
V: TRBV28
size: .
CDR3: CASSFPSGVYFPLHF
DNA: TGTGCCAGCAGTTTCCCATCGGGAGTCTATTTTCCCCTCCACTTT

D: TRBD1
J: TRBJ1-4
V: TRBV2
size: .
CDR3: CASTQTGRINEKLFF
DNA: TGTGCCAGCACTCAGACAGGGAGGATCAATGAAAAACTGTTTTTT

D: .
J: TRBJ2-7
V: TRBV20-1
size: few
CDR3: CSARAGSTNTYEQYF
DNA: TGCAGTGCTAGAGCGGGCAGTACCAATACCTACGAGCAGTACTTC

D: .
J: TRBJ2-3
V: TRBV30
size: few
CDR3: CAWSQSGRNTQYF
DNA: TGTGCCTGGAGTCAGTCGGGTCGCAATACGCAGTATTTT

D: TRBD2
J: TRBJ2-1
V: TRBV7-8
size: many
CDR3: CASSLAPSGTYNEQFF
DNA: TGTGCCAGCAGCTTAGCCCCTAGCGGTACCTACAATGAGCAGTTCTTC

D: TRBD1
J: TRBJ2-7
V: TRBV7-8
size: many
CDR3: CASSSTVVGQGVHEQYF
DNA: TGTGCCAGCAGCTCAACCGTAGTAGGACAGGGGGTCCACGAGCAGTACTTC

D: TRBD2
J: TRBJ2-5
V: TRBV20-1
size: few
CDR3: CSARVGGGARETQYF
DNA: TGCAGTGCTAGAGTCGGCGGGGGGGCCCGAGAGACCCAGTACTTC

D: .
J: TRBJ2-1
V: TRBV19
size: .
CDR3: CASSHDSYNEQFF
DNA: TGTGCCAGTAGTCACGACAGTTACAATGAGCAGTTCTTC

D: TRBD1
J: TRBJ2-7
V: TRBV14
size: many
CDR3: CASSPRQGAPREQYF
DNA: TGTGCCAGCAGCCCACGACAGGGGGCCCCTCGCGAGCAGTACTTC

D: .
J: TRBJ1-3
V: TRBV14
size: many
CDR3: CASSQDKGGNTIYF
DNA: TGTGCCAGCAGCCAAGATAAGGGTGGAAACACCATATATTTT

D: .
J: TRBJ1-1
V: TRBV12-5
size: .
CDR3: CASGLTGTNLDTEAFF
DNA: TGTGCTAGTGGTTTGACGGGGACAAACTTAGACACTGAAGCTTTCTTT

D: TRBD1
J: TRBJ1-2
V: TRBV6-5
size: .
CDR3: CASSYSGARGRNGYTF
DNA: TGTGCCAGCAGTTACTCAGGTGCCAGGGGGCGGAATGGCTACACCTTC

D: .
J: TRBJ2-7
V: TRBV5-6
size: few
CDR3: CASSHRPTYEQYF
DNA: TGTGCCAGCAGCCATAGACCGACCTACGAGCAGTACTTC

D: .
J: TRBJ2-7
V: TRBV11-3
size: many
CDR3: CASSLVTGPAYEQYF
DNA: TGTGCCAGCAGCTTAGTCACGGGACCAGCCTACGAGCAGTACTTC

D: .
J: TRBJ2-4
V: TRBV11-2
size: .
CDR3: CASSLEAIGSFDIQYF
DNA: TGTGCCAGCAGCTTAGAAGCGATTGGGTCTTTCGACATTCAGTACTTC

D: .
J: TRBJ2-1
V: TRBV6-2/TRBV6-3
size: few
CDR3: CASSSIQGGSNNEQFF
DNA: TGTGCCAGCAGTTCAATACAGGGGGGGAGTAACAATGAGCAGTTCTTC

D: .
J: TRBJ2-1
V: TRBV12-3/TRBV12-4
size: many
CDR3: CASSLGVEAYNEQFF
DNA: TGTGCCAGCAGTTTGGGGGTGGAGGCCTACAATGAGCAGTTCTTC

D: .
J: TRBJ1-1
V: TRBV4-3
size: .
CDR3: CASSQRSTSRTEAFF
DNA: TGCGCCAGCAGCCAAAGGTCAACCTCGAGGACTGAAGCTTTCTTT

D: .
J: TRBJ2-5
V: TRBV28
size: few
CDR3: CASSPLRDTQETQYF
DNA: TGTGCCAGCAGTCCCCTACGGGACACCCAAGAGACCCAGTACTTC

D: .
J: TRBJ2-2
V: TRBV7-2
size: many
CDR3: CASSARGHNTGELFF
DNA: TGTGCCAGCAGCGCACGGGGCCATAACACCGGGGAGCTGTTTTTT